The rows below give T cell receptor beta chains drawn from one sample of a study of shared clonotypes between healthy human individuals. The data were produced by immunoSEQ multiplex PCR, yet TCRdb's version contains in-frame clones alone and is incomplete. The sample comprises about 2.3 million clones, 80% to 95% of which are singletons, and around 0.35% rests with the top ten. The material sequenced was naive CD4+ T cells from PBMCs. The receptors were sampled from a man younger than 35 in good health. Some clones in this sample may be carry-over from other donors' samples. CDR3s include the opening cysteine and the closing phenylalanine or tryptophan. Each record gives: CDR3 DNA, CDR3 protein, J gene, D gene, clone size, V gene. D genes are given only for firm matches. The size entry is marked missing in some rows and otherwise reads once, few, many or a size class.

TGCGCCAGCAGCCCTCTCGGGTTGGGTGAAAAACTGTTTTTT CASSPLGLGEKLFF TRBJ1-4 . . TRBV4-1
TGCGCCAGCGCTCTGGAGGGGGGGCGCGAGACCCAGTACTTC CASALEGGRETQYF TRBJ2-5 . . TRBV5-1
TGTGCCAGCAGCAAATGGGGGGAGGGTCGAATGAACACTGAAGCTTTCTTT CASSKWGEGRMNTEAFF TRBJ1-1 . . TRBV7-6
TGCAGCGTTGAAGGGGCGGACAATCAGCCCCAGCATTTT CSVEGADNQPQHF TRBJ1-5 . few TRBV29-1
TGTGCCAGCAGCTTCCGGTCAACCATCGCAGAGACCCAGTACTTC CASSFRSTIAETQYF TRBJ2-5 . . TRBV5-6
TGTGCCAGCTCACCGGTCTGGGAGGGTCAGGGCAATGAGCAGTTCTTC CASSPVWEGQGNEQFF TRBJ2-1 TRBD2 once TRBV18
TGCAGCGTTCGGGGCTTGGGGCCCTACGAGCAGTACTTC CSVRGLGPYEQYF TRBJ2-7 . . TRBV29-1
TGTGCCAGCAGTTTAATGGGGACAGCAAACAAAAACATTCAGTACTTC CASSLMGTANKNIQYF TRBJ2-4 TRBD1 . TRBV28
TGTGCCAGCAGCTTGTTTCTTAACACCATATATTTT CASSLFLNTIYF TRBJ1-3 . . TRBV5-6
TGTGCCAGCAGCTTATCGGGGGGCGGGGAGCTGTTTTTT CASSLSGGGELFF TRBJ2-2 TRBD2 . TRBV7-2
TGTGCCAGCAGCCCACGGTTTGGCAGTGGCTCTGGAAACACCATATATTTT CASSPRFGSGSGNTIYF TRBJ1-3 . . TRBV5-4
TGCGCCAGCAGCTTGGAGGGACCGTATGATCAGCCCCAGCATTTT CASSLEGPYDQPQHF TRBJ1-5 . . TRBV5-1
TGTGCCAGCAGTGGGGGTCTACCCAATACGCAGTATTTT CASSGGLPNTQYF TRBJ2-3 . . TRBV28
TGTGCCAGCTCACCACCATGGGAGGCGTCAGATACGCAGTATTTT CASSPPWEASDTQYF TRBJ2-3 . . TRBV18
TGTGCCAGCTCAGAAAAGGCAGGGGATACTGAAGCTTTCTTT CASSEKAGDTEAFF TRBJ1-1 . . TRBV18
TGCGCCAGCAGCTCGGGACACCTCACTGAAGCTTTCTTT CASSSGHLTEAFF TRBJ1-1 . . TRBV5-1
TGTGCCAGCAGCTTCGAGGCCGTTAGCTTACCAAAACTGTTTTTT CASSFEAVSLPKLFF TRBJ1-4 . . TRBV7-9